This paragraph covers one T cell receptor beta chain sequence. Its ends do not fully match the called genes, so a read error is possible. The CDR3 extends over 13 amino acids. CDR1 and CDR2 (germline): MNHNS, SASEGT. The sample is drawn from a study of shared clonotypes between healthy human individuals. Unsorted PBMC DNA went through sequencing on ten immunoSEQ deep assay plates. Assay used: immunoSEQ multiplex PCR; TCRdb lists only in-frame clones, some missing. The table has fewer than 650,000 clones, 76% seen once; the top ten hold 13%. Sequenced input: PBMCs. This TCR was recovered from a woman aged 40 to 50 in good health. Some clones in this sample may be carry-over from other donors' samples. The chain couples TRBV6-1 to TRBJ1-1; D perhaps matches TRBD1 (6 bases). CDR3 DNA: TGTGCCGGCAGGGAGGGGGGAAACACTGAAGCTTTCTTT. It yields the protein CAGREGGNTEAFF.